This TCR beta chain was identified during a study of T cell repertoires in cytomegalovirus infection. Study in general: Both a matching HLA type and CMV infection were indicated by public TCR beta signatures. General observations from the study: Based on cumulative public TCR beta family frequency, carriers of CMV plus the relevant HLA were identified.

The CDR3 length is 13 residues. The ends lost 6 bases at V and 4 bases at J; junction bases unmatched: 5. Germline CDR1 reads LGHDT; CDR2 reads YNNKEL (reference sequence). In TCRdb, the reads were re-called with MiXCR into one record per CDR3 protein. The table records approximately 120,000 distinct CDR3 sequences, 25% to 35% of them present only once. Of note for this clonotype: Its antigen is not identified.

The rearrangement uses TRBV3-1 and TRBJ2-5; 7 bases match TRBD1. The TCR was taken from a human donor in good health (CMV status not recorded). Some clones in this sample may be carry-over from other donors' samples. The sequencing here drew on CD8+ T cells from cultured PBMCs, taken from culture after CMV antigen stimulation. CDR3 bases: TGTGCCAGCAGTAAGGGGGCAGGAGAGACCCAGTACTTC. The encoded protein is CASSKGAGETQYF.